This TCR beta chain was sequenced in a study of T cells in localized non-small cell lung cancer. The study, taken as a whole, reports: Elevated blood T cell density was associated with longer overall survival.

On this clone: Its target is unknown.

The germline V gene encodes CDR1 SGHKS and CDR2 YYEKEE (reference sequence). The trim removed 4 bases at V and 11 bases at J, leaving 6 bases unmatched. The CDR3 is 13 amino acids. This table comes from immunoSEQ multiplex PCR, and its TCRdb copy is limited to in-frame clones, with some not included. Here the sample spans about 33,000 clones, 85% to 90% being singletons. The sequencing used peripheral blood, collected before any cancer treatment. The source is a man aged 40-75 years with stage I lung adenocarcinoma. V and J are TRBV5-5 and TRBJ1-1, with 12 bases identical to TRBD1. CDR3 coding DNA: TGTGCCAGCAGCCCTGGGACAGGGGGCGAGGCTTTCTTT. Translating it yields CASSPGTGGEAFF.